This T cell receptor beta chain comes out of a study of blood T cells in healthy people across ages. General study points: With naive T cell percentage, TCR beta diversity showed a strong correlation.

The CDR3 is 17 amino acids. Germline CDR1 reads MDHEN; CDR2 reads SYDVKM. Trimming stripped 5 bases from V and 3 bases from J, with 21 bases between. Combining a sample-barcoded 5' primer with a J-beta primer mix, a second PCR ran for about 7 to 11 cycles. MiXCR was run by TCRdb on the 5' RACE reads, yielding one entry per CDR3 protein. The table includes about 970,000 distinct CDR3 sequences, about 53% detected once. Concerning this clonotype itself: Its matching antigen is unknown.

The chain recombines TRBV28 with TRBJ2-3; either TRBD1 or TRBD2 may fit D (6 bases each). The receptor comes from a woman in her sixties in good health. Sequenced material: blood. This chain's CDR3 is CASSPRQWGARTDTQYF. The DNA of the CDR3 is TGTGCCAGCAGTCCTCGCCAGTGGGGGGCGCGGACAGATACGCAGTATTTT.